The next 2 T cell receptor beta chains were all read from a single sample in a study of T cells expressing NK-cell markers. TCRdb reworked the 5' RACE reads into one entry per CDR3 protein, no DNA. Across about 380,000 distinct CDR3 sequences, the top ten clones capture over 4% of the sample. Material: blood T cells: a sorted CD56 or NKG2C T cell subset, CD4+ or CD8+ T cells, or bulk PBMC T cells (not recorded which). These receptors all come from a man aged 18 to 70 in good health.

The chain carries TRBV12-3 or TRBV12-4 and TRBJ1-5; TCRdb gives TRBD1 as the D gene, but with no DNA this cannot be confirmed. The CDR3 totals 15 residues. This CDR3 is CASTPTGKSNQPQHF.

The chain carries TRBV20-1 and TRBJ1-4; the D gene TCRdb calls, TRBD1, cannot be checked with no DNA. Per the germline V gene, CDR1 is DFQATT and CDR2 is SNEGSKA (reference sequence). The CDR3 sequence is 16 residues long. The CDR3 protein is CSARDRGSSTNEKLFF.